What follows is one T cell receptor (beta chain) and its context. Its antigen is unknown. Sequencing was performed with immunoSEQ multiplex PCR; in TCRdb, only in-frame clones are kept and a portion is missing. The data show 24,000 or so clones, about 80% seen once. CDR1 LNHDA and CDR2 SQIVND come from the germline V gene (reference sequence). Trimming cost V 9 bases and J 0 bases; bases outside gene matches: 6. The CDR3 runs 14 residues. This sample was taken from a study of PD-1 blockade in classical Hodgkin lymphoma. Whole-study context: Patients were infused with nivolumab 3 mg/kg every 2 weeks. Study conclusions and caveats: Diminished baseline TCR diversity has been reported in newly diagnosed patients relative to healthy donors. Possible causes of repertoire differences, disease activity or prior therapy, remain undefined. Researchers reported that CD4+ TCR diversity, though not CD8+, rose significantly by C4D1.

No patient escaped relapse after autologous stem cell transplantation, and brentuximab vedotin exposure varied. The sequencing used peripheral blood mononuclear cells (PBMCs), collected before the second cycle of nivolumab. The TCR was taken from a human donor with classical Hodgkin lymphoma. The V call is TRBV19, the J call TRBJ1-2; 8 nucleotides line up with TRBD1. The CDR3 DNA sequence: TGTGCCAGCATGGACAGGGCGACTAACTATGGCTACACCTTC. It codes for CASMDRATNYGYTF.